This T cell receptor (beta chain) was recorded in a study of OX40 agonist ivuxolimab in advanced cancers. Concerning the study at large: The costimulatory receptor OX40 (CD134) was targeted by ivuxolimab, a fully human IgG2 agonistic monoclonal antibody. Intravenous ivuxolimab was administered to patients every 2 weeks at six dose levels: 0.01, 0.1, 0.3, 1.5, 3 and 10 mg/kg. Among the roughly 50 dose-escalation patients, 19 had hepatocellular carcinoma, about 15 melanoma, 9 renal cell carcinoma and 9 head and neck cancer. A male proportion of nearly 85% and a mean age of 60 years, ranging from roughly 20 to 80, were recorded for the dose-escalation cohort. Patients were allowed to have had prior anti-PD-1, anti-PD-L1 or anti-CTLA-4 therapy, and around 37% of the dose-escalation patients had previously received checkpoint inhibitors. Three dose-escalation patients achieved partial responses, one with hepatocellular carcinoma and two with cutaneous melanoma. Peripheral TCRbeta sequencing aimed to test whether ivuxolimab altered TCR sequence diversity and caused clonal T-cell expansion. The paper reports the monotherapy dose-escalation portion (N of about 50 patients) of the phase I ivuxolimab trial.

Genomic DNA was extracted from sorted cells for sequencing of the TCRbeta CDR3 region. TCRbeta CDR3 regions were sequenced using the immunoSEQ Assay. TCRdb retrieved this table from immuneACCESS and kept in-frame rearrangements only. Not all clones are present; in checked studies, unresolved V genes account for under half, and no reason is known for the remainder. For this sample there are roughly 49,000 clones; 65% to 85% appear just once. In total, the top ten clones hold approximately 3% of the sample. Comments on this clone: The target of this receptor is not known. Per-base quality was not reported, and no clone a single base away is much larger than it.

CDR1 and CDR2, per the germline V gene, are WSHSY and SAAADI. V has 2 bases trimmed and J has 4 bases trimmed; junction bases matching no gene number 9. The cysteine opens and the phenylalanine closes a CDR3 of 17 amino acids. Left in the record is the CDR3 DNA by itself, 51 bases read in frame from the first base. The trial excluded patients who had a history of autoimmune disease or were on systemic immunosuppression. Peripheral blood for TCR sequencing was collected from all dose cohorts at baseline, on cycle 4 day 1, and on cycle 7 day 1. Samples were obtained from an open-label, multicenter, first-in-human phase I dose-escalation trial of ivuxolimab. Adults with locally advanced or metastatic melanoma, renal cell, hepatocellular, or head and neck squamous cell carcinoma were enrolled in the trial. Before TCR sequencing, CD4+ T cells and CD8+ T cells were sorted from peripheral blood as separate populations.

Study-wide conclusions, independent of this receptor: In partial responders in the 0.1-3.0 mg/kg groups, normalized peripheral clonal expansion was found to be among the lowest, especially among CD8+ T cells. Low levels of normalized T-cell clonal expansion were also seen in some patients who did not respond. Which antigens the clonally expanded peripheral T cells were specific for was not determined. Clonal expansion of both CD4+ and CD8+ blood T cells was observed from baseline to week 6 at doses 0.1 to 3.0 mg/kg. After ivuxolimab, more expanded clones were found on average in CD8+ T cells than in CD4+ T cells.

This receptor was taken from an adult with an advanced solid tumor such as melanoma, head and neck, liver or kidney cancer. The source material was CD4+ or CD8+ T cells sorted from blood, sampled in a trial of the OX40 agonist ivuxolimab. The rearranged segments are TRBV10-2 and TRBJ1-1; the junction holds 11 bases that match TRBD1. The DNA sequence is TGCGCCAGCAGTGAGCCGGACAGGGGGCTTTCCTCCACTGAAGCTTTCTTT. The encoded protein is CASSEPDRGLSSTEAFF.